This TCR beta chain was retrieved from a study of CD8 T cells in Susac syndrome. Random-hexamer reverse transcription was applied to 0.5 to 1 ug RNA. From the immunoSEQ multiplex PCR reads, TCRdb called clonotypes with MiXCR, one entry per CDR3 protein. The table includes 100,000 to 150,000 distinct CDR3 sequences, 90% to 95% detected once. Sequencing of TCR beta, carried out with a high-throughput approach, was applied to CD8+ and CD4+ T cells from the blood. Patients with Susac syndrome met diagnostic criteria defined recently for definite or probable disease. The CDR3 has 16 amino acids. Germline V gives CDR1 SGHVS, CDR2 FNYEAQ. V lost 5 bases, J lost 5 bases, and 12 bases stayed unmatched.

The chain has TRBV7-6 and TRBJ1-2, with 9 bases aligning to TRBD1. Sequencing was performed on CD8+ T cells from PBMCs. This TCR was recovered from a human donor with Susac syndrome. CDR3 DNA sequence: TGTGCCAGCAGCCCGTCTAGTACGGGGACAGGGTATGGCTACACCTTC. Its translation: CASSPSSTGTGYGYTF. The whole variable domain, remainder taken from reference TRBV7-6 and TRBJ1-2, is GAGVSQSPRYKVTKRGQDVALRCDPISGHVSLYWYRQALGQGPEFLTYFNYEAQQDKSGLPNDRFSAERPEGSISTLTIQRTEQRDSAMYRCASSPSSTGTGYGYTFGSGTRLTVV.